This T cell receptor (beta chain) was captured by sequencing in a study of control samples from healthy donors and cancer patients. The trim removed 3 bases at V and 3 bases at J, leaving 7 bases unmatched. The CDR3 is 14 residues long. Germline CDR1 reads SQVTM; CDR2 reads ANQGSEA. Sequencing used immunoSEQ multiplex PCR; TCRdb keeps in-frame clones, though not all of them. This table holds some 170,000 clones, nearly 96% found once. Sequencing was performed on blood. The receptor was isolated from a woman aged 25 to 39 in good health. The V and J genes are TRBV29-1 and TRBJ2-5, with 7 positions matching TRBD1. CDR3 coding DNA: TGCAGCGTTGAGGGTCGGGACAGCGAAGAGACCCAGTACTTC. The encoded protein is CSVEGRDSEETQYF. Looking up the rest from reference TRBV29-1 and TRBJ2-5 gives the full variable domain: SAVISQKPSRDICQRGTSLTIQCQVDSQVTMMFWYRQQPGQSLTLIATANQGSEATYESGFVIDKFPISRPNLTFSTLTVSNMSPEDSSIYLCSVEGRDSEETQYFGPGTRLLVL.